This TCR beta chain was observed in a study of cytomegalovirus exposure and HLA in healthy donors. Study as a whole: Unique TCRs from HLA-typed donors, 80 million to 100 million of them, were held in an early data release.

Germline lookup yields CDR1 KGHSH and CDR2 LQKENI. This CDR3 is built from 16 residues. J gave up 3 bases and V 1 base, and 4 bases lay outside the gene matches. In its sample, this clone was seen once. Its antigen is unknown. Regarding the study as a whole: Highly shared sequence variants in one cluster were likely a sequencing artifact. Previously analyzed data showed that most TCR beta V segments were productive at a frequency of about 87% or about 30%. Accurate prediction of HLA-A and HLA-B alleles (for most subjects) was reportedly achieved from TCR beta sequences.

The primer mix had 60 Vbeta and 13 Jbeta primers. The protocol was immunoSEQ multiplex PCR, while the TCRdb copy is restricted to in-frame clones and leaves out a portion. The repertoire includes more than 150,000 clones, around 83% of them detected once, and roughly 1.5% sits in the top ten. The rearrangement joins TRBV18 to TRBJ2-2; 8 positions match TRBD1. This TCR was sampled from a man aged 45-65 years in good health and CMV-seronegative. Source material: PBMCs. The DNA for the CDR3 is TGTGCCAGCTCACCACGACAGGGGCTCGACACCGGGGAGCTGTTTTTT. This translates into CASSPRQGLDTGELFF.